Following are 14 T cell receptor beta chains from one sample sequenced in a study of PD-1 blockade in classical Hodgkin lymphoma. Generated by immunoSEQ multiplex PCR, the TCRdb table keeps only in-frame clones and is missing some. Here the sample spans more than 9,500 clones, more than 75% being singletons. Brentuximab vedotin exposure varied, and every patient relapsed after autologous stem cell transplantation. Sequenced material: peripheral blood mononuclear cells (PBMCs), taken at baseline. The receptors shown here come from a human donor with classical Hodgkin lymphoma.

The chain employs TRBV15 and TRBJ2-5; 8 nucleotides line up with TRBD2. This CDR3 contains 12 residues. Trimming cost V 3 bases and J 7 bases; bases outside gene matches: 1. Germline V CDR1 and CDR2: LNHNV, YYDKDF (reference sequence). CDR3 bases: TGTGCCACCAGCAGTCTAGCGGGGACCCAGTACTTC. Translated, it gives CATSSLAGTQYF.

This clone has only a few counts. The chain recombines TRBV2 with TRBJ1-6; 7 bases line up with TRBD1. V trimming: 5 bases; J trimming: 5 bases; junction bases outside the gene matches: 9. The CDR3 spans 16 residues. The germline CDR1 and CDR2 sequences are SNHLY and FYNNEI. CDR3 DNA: TGTGCCAGCAGTCCTATGGACAGGAACCATAATTCACCCCTCCACTTT. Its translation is CASSPMDRNHNSPLHF.

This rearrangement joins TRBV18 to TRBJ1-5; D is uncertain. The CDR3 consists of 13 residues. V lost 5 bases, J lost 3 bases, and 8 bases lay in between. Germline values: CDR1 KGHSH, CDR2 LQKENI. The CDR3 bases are TGTGCCAGCTCAACGAGTCCCAATCAGCCCCAGCATTTT. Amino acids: CASSTSPNQPQHF.

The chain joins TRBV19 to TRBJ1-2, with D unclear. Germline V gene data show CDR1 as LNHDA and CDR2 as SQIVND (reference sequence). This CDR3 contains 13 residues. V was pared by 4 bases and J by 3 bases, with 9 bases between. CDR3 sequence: CASSTTTYYGYTF. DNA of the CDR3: TGTGCCAGTAGTACAACCACCTACTATGGCTACACCTTC.

The CDR3 here is CAISDMGQNYGYTF. The CDR3 DNA is TGTGCCATCAGTGATATGGGACAGAACTATGGCTACACCTTC. The chain carries TRBV10-3 and TRBJ1-2, with 7 positions matching TRBD1. Germline V gene lookup returns CDR1 ENHRY and CDR2 SYGVKD. The CDR3 sequence is 14 residues long. The V segment lost 3 bases and the J segment 2 bases; nucleotides outside the gene matches: 3.

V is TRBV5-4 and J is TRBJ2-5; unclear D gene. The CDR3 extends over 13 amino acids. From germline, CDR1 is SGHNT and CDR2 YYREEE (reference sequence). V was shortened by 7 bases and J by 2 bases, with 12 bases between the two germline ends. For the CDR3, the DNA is TGTGCCAGCCGCCGGATACTTCAAGAGACCCAGTACTTC. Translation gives CASRRILQETQYF.

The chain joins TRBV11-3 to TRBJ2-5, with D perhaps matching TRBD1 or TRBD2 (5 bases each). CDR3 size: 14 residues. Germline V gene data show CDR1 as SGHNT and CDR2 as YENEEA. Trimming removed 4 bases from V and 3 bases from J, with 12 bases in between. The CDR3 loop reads CASSWGSHEETQYF. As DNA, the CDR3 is TGTGCCAGCAGCTGGGGGTCTCACGAAGAGACCCAGTACTTC.

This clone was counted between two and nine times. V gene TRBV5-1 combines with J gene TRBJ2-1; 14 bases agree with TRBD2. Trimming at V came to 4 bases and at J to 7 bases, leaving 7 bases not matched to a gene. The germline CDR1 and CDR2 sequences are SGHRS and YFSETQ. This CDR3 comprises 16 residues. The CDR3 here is CASSQGTSGSGNEQFF. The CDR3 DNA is TGCGCCAGCAGCCAGGGGACTAGCGGGAGTGGTAATGAGCAGTTCTTC.

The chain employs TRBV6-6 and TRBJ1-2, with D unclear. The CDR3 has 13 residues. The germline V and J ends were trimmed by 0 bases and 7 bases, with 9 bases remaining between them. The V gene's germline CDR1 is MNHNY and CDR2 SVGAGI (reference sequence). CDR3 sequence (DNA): TGTGCCAGCAGTTACTCGAGAGGGTCTGGCTACACCTTC. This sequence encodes CASSYSRGSGYTF.

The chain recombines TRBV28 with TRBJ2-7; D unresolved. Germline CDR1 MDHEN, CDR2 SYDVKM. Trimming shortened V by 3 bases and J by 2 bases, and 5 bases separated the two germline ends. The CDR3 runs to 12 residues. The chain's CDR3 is CASSLPTYEQYF. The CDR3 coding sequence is TGTGCCAGCAGTTTGCCCACCTACGAGCAGTACTTC.

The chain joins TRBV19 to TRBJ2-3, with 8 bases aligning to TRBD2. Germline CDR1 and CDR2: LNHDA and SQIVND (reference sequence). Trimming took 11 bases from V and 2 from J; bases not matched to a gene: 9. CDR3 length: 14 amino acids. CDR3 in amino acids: CASGASGFTDTQYF. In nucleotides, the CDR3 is TGTGCCTCCGGGGCTAGCGGGTTCACAGATACGCAGTATTTT.

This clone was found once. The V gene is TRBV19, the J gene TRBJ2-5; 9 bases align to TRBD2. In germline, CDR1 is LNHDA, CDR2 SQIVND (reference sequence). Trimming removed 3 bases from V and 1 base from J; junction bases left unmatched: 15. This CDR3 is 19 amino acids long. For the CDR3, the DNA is TGTGCCAGTAGTATTGGTACGCTAGCGGGGAGGTTAGCCCAAGAGACCCAGTACTTC. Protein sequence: CASSIGTLAGRLAQETQYF.

As DNA, the CDR3 is TGTGCCAGCTCACCACCGGTGGGGGCGAGTTTGGCGCAGTATTTT. This encodes CASSPPVGASLAQYF. The V call is TRBV18, the J call TRBJ2-3, with a possible D match to TRBD1 (6 bases). V was clipped by 0 bases and J by 10 bases, with 17 bases between them. The germline CDR1 and CDR2 sequences are KGHSH and LQKENI. There are 15 residues in the CDR3.

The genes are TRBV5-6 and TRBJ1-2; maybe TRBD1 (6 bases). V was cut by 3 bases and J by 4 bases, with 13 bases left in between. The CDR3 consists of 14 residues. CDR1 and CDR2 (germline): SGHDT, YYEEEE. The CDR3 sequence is CASSYWEGVYGYTF. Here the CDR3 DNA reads TGTGCCAGCAGCTATTGGGAGGGGGTCTATGGCTACACCTTC.